This T cell receptor beta chain was recorded in a study of T cell responses to AZD1222 COVID-19 vaccine. Only in-frame clones appear in the TCRdb table, and some are missing; sequencing was by immunoSEQ multiplex PCR. This sample yields approximately 200,000 clones, of which around 93% are seen a single time; roughly 0.99% belongs to the top ten. The germline V gene encodes CDR1 MNHEY and CDR2 SVGAGI. CDR3 length: 14 residues. Trimming removed 1 base at V and 3 bases at J, with 6 bases between. Sequenced here: peripheral blood, sampled 28 days after the second AZD1222 dose. This TCR was recovered from an adult who received the AZD1222 COVID-19 vaccine. The chain has TRBV6-5 and TRBJ2-2; unclear D gene. CDR3 protein: CASSYYRDTGELFF. The CDR3 DNA reads as TGTGCCAGCAGTTACTATAGGGACACCGGGGAGCTGTTTTTT.